This T cell receptor (beta chain) was captured in a study of shared clonotypes between healthy human individuals. Study-level background: The cohort had a couple of women and three men, ages 18 to 49. Study-wide points: Clonotype sharing across donors was expected to vary with sequencing depth. Generation probability values for non-shared clonotypes were lower than those for clonotypes shared by all four donors.

Germline loops: CDR1 SGDLS, CDR2 YYNGEE. V was cut by 3 bases and J by 0 bases, with 10 bases left in between. This CDR3 comprises 16 residues. The assay used deep level. Generated by immunoSEQ multiplex PCR, the TCRdb table keeps only in-frame clones and is missing some. The profile covers about 1.5 million clones, with roughly 98% appearing a single time and around 0.47% taken by the ten largest. As to this clone: The antigen remains undetermined.

Source material: naive CD4+ T cells sorted from blood. Subset indicated: CD45RA+ positively selected. The rearrangement joins TRBV9 to TRBJ2-6; D might be TRBD1 (5 bases). This TCR was recovered from a man in his thirties or forties in good health. In nucleotides, the CDR3 is TGTGCCAGCAGCGCCGGACATTTCTCTGGGGCCAACGTCCTGACTTTC. This encodes CASSAGHFSGANVLTF.